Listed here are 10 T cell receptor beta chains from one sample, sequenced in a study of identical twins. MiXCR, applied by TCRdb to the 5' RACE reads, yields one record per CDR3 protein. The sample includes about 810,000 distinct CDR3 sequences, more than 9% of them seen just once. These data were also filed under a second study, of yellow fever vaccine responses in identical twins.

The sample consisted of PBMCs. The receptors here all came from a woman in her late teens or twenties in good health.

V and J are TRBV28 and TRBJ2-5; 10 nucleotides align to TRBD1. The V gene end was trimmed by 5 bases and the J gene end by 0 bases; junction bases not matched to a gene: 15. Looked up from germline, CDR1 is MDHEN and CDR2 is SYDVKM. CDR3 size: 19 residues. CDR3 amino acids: CASSRGTGTGDTNQETQYF. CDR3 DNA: TGTGCCAGCAGTAGGGGGACGGGGACAGGGGACACCAACCAAGAGACCCAGTACTTC.

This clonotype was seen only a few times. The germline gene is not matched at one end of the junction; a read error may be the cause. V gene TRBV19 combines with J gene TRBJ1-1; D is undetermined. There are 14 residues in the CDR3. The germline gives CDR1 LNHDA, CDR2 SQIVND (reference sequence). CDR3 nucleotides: TGTGCCAGTAGTTTCCGGACGGAGAACGCTGAAGCTTTCTTT. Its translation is CASSFRTENAEAFF.

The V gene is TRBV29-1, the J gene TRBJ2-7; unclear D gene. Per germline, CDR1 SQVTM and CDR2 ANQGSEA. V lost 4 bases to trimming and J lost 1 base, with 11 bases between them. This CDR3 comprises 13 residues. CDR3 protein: CSVGTRHSYEQYF. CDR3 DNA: TGCAGCGTTGGGACCAGACATTCCTACGAGCAGTACTTC.

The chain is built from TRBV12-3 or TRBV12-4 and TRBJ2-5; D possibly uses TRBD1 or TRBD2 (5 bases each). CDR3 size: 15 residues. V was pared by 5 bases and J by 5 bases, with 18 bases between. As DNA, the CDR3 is TGTGCCAGCAGTCCCGGTGGGGGTGAGGGGGAGACCCAGTACTTC. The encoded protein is CASSPGGGEGETQYF.

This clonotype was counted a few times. The CDR3 loop is CASSYLSTPNTGELFF. The CDR3 DNA sequence: TGTGCCAGCAGTTACCTTTCGACACCGAACACCGGGGAGCTGTTTTTT. V and J are TRBV6-2 or TRBV6-3 and TRBJ2-2; no reliable D call. Germline CDR1 and CDR2: MNHEY and SVGEGT. V was trimmed by 2 bases and J by 0 bases, leaving 10 bases between them. The CDR3 is 16 amino acids.

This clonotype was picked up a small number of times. The CDR3 DNA sequence: TGTGCCAGCTCACTTGATCAATTACTCAATGAGCAGTTCTTC. Amino acids: CASSLDQLLNEQFF. This chain connects TRBV18 to TRBJ2-1; D ambiguous. Trimming took off 4 bases at V and 6 bases at J, with 13 bases between the two ends. The CDR3 covers 14 residues. The germline V gene has CDR1 KGHSH and CDR2 LQKENI.

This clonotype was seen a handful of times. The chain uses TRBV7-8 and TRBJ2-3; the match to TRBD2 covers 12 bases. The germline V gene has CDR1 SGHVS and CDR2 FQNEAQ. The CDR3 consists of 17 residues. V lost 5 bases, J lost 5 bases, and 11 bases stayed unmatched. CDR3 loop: CASSQGPSGGAGDTQYF. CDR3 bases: TGTGCCAGCAGCCAGGGTCCTAGCGGGGGGGCCGGAGATACGCAGTATTTT.

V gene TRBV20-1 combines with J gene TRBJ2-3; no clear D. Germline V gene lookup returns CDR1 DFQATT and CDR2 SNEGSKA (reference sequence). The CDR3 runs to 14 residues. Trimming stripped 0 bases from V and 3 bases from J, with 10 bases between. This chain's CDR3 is CSARDDRPTDTQYF. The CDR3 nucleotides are TGCAGTGCTAGAGATGATCGACCGACAGATACGCAGTATTTT.

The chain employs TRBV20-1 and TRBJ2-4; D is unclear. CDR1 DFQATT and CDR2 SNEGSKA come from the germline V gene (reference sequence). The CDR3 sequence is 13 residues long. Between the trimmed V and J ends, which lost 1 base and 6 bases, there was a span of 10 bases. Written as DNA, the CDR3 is TGCAGTGCTAGAGGATCGGGTATAAACATTCAGTACTTC. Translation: CSARGSGINIQYF.

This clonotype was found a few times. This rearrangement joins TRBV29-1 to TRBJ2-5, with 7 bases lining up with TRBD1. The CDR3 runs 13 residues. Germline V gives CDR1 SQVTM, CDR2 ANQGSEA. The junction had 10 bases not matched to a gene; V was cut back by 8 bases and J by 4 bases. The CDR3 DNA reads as TGCAGCATATCCTCGGACAGGTTAGAGACCCAGTACTTC. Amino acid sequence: CSISSDRLETQYF.